This T cell receptor beta chain was identified in a study of cytomegalovirus exposure and HLA in healthy donors. The V gene lost 4 bases and the J gene lost 3 bases, with 7 bases spanning the gap. This CDR3 is 12 amino acids long. The germline gives CDR1 SEHNR, CDR2 FQNEAQ (reference sequence). 60 Vbeta and 13 Jbeta primers were used in PCR. The method was immunoSEQ multiplex PCR; TCRdb's version includes in-frame clones alone and lacks a portion of them. The sample shows some 150,000 clones, over 65% of them seen only once. This clonotype was sampled from a man in his forties or fifties in good health and CMV-seronegative. The chain joins TRBV7-9 to TRBJ2-7; D is unresolved. Input material: PBMCs. CDR3 sequence reads: CASSSPFYEQYF. The DNA for the CDR3 is TGTGCCAGCAGCTCCCCGTTCTACGAGCAGTACTTC.